This T cell receptor beta chain was captured by sequencing in a study of T-cell reconstitution after alpha-beta-depleted transplantation in children. TCRbeta library preparation incorporated unique molecular identifiers. TCRdb analysed the PCR reads with MiXCR anew, one entry per CDR3 protein. This table holds 450,000 to 600,000 distinct CDR3 sequences, around a third found once. Germline CDR1 and CDR2: SGHDN and FVKESK. Trimming left V 0 bases short and J 9 bases short, with 10 bases between. The CDR3 consists of 13 residues. The sequence was collected from a human donor who donated a stem cell graft to a child with aplastic anemia. Sample: PBMCs from the stem cell graft donor, taken from the stem cell graft. The chain joins TRBV14 to TRBJ2-3; D ambiguous. DNA for the CDR3: TGTGCCAGCAGCCAAGATTGGCGGAGCACGCAGTATTTT. It encodes CASSQDWRSTQYF.